The 13 T cell receptor beta chains in this list originate from one sample, sequenced in a study of graft-versus-host responses after intestinal transplantation. Sequencing used immunoSEQ multiplex PCR; TCRdb keeps in-frame clones, though not all of them. The sample contains some 130,000 clones, about 92% of which appear only once. For these receptors, no antigen is known. The sequenced sample was unstimulated CD4+ T cells sorted from spleen or lymph node cells, obtained before intestinal transplant. The receptors here all came from a human donor who received an intestinal transplant.

The chain employs TRBV9 and TRBJ2-1; 7 bases map to TRBD2. V lost 0 bases to trimming and J lost 6 bases; unmatched junction nucleotides: 6. CDR1 is SGDLS, CDR2 YYNGEE, per germline. This CDR3 spans 15 amino acids. The CDR3 nucleotides are TGTGCCAGCAGCGTAGAGACTAGCCCTGTCAATGAGCAGTTCTTC. This sequence encodes CASSVETSPVNEQFF.

The V and J genes are TRBV2 and TRBJ1-6; D is possibly TRBD1 (6 bases). CDR1 SNHLY and CDR2 FYNNEI come from the germline V gene. The CDR3 is made up of 14 amino acids. V lost 8 bases and J lost 3, with 11 bases in between. The CDR3 nucleotides are TGTGCCAGCCGCCCGGACAGCTATAATTCACCCCTCCACTTT. Its protein is CASRPDSYNSPLHF.

The chain combines TRBV9 with TRBJ2-2; D is unresolved. This CDR3 is built from 14 residues. V shed 5 bases and J shed 0 bases, with 8 bases lying between them. The germline CDR1 and CDR2 sequences are SGDLS and YYNGEE. The CDR3 DNA reads TGTGCCAGCAGTAGGACGGCGAACACCGGGGAGCTGTTTTTT. This encodes CASSRTANTGELFF.

This chain connects TRBV7-9 to TRBJ2-5, with 7 bases lining up with TRBD2. The CDR3 runs to 16 residues. CDR1 and CDR2 from the germline V gene are SEHNR and FQNEAQ (reference sequence). Losses at the gene ends were 2 bases for V and 2 bases for J; bases not matched to a gene: 8. CDR3: CASSLLGGGTQETQYF. CDR3 DNA: TGTGCCAGCAGCTTACTCGGCGGGGGAACTCAAGAGACCCAGTACTTC.

The chain joins TRBV4-1 to TRBJ2-2; the D gene is possibly TRBD2 (6 bases). The CDR3 loop spans 17 amino acids. Trimming pared 1 base from V and 4 bases from J, leaving 16 bases between. The germline gives CDR1 MGHRA, CDR2 YSYEKL. CDR3 sequence reads: CASSQAGVGSGTGELFF. The CDR3 DNA sequence: TGCGCCAGCAGCCAAGCGGGGGTCGGATCGGGCACCGGGGAGCTGTTTTTT.

The genes are TRBV15 and TRBJ2-5; TRBD2 matches 9 bases. This CDR3 comprises 16 residues. Germline values: CDR1 LNHNV, CDR2 YYDKDF (reference sequence). V lost 5 bases, J lost 5 bases, and 12 bases stayed unmatched. This CDR3 reads CATSPGLALTGETQYF. In DNA, the CDR3 is TGTGCCACCAGCCCAGGACTAGCGCTAACGGGGGAGACCCAGTACTTC.

The V call is TRBV11-2, the J call TRBJ1-2; D possibly corresponds to TRBD1 (5 bases). Deletions cut 6 bases from V and 1 base from J, with 12 bases between. CDR1 is SGHAT and CDR2 is FQNNGV in the germline V gene. This CDR3 comprises 14 residues. The CDR3, as DNA: TGTGCCAGCAGGGAGAGGACAAATAACTATGGCTACACCTTC. It is translated as CASRERTNNYGYTF.

This chain uses TRBV6-5 with TRBJ2-7, with D uncertain. Trimming cost V 5 bases and J 4 bases, with 12 bases left between them. The germline CDR1 and CDR2 sequences are MNHEY and SVGAGI. CDR3 length: 13 residues. The CDR3 nucleotides are TGTGCCAGCAGTCGGACGGTTAATTACGAGCAGTACTTC. This codes for CASSRTVNYEQYF.

The chain has TRBV5-1 and TRBJ1-1, with 8 bases identical to TRBD1. Germline V lookup: CDR1 SGHRS, CDR2 YFSETQ. The CDR3 has 15 residues. The V segment lost 4 bases and the J segment 7 bases; nucleotides outside the gene matches: 12. DNA of the CDR3: TGCGCCAGCAGCCCGACAGGGGCCGCCTTCGATGAAGCTTTCTTT. Translating it yields CASSPTGAAFDEAFF.

Remarks on this clone: A read error may produce the germline difference seen at one junction end. This sample also contains other DNA sequences that code for the same CDR3. CDR3 protein: CASSFGEKLFF. In DNA, the CDR3 is TGTGCCAGCAGTTTCGGCGAAAAGCTGTTTTTT. The V call is TRBV6-5, the J call TRBJ1-4; D not resolved. Germline V gene lookup returns CDR1 MNHEY and CDR2 SVGAGI. The CDR3 has 11 residues.

The J gene is TRBJ1-1, the V gene TRBV27; perhaps TRBD1 as D (6 bases). The V end lost 4 bases, the J end lost 1 base, and 10 bases lay between the germline ends. CDR1 and CDR2 (germline): MNHEY, SMNVEV (reference sequence). The CDR3 runs 14 residues. The CDR3, as DNA: TGTGCCAGCAGTTGGACAGATAGGAACACTGAAGCTTTCTTT. It is translated as CASSWTDRNTEAFF.

The J gene is TRBJ1-1, the V gene TRBV29-1; no clear D gene. The CDR3 has 14 amino acids. V lost 0 bases and J lost 10, with 18 bases in between. In germline, CDR1 is SQVTM, CDR2 ANQGSEA. For the CDR3, the DNA is TGCAGCGTTGAAGAGCTGAGGTTGACTTCCCGAGCTTTCTTT. Its protein product is CSVEELRLTSRAFF.

The chain is built from TRBV30 and TRBJ1-6; TRBD1 agrees at 10 bases. The V gene's germline CDR1 is GTSNPN and CDR2 SVGIG (reference sequence). The CDR3 totals 15 residues. Trimming removed 0 bases from V and 10 bases from J; junction bases left unmatched: 6. CDR3 nucleotides: TGTGCCTGGAGTGTAAGGGACAGGGGCTCCTCACCCCTCCACTTT. Protein: CAWSVRDRGSSPLHF.